Following are 23 T cell receptor beta chains from one sample sequenced in a study of OX40 agonist ivuxolimab in advanced cancers. Profiled with immunoSEQ multiplex PCR; TCRdb holds only in-frame clones, not every one. This sample yields approximately 72,000 clones, of which around nine tenths are seen a single time; 0.86% belongs to the top ten. Material: CD4+ or CD8+ T cells sorted from blood, obtained in a trial of the OX40 agonist ivuxolimab. These receptors were obtained from an adult with an advanced solid tumor such as melanoma, head and neck, liver or kidney cancer.

The chain links TRBV2 to TRBJ1-5, with D tentatively TRBD1 (5 bases). The CDR3 extends over 15 amino acids. Trimming took off 7 bases at V and 4 bases at J, with 17 bases between the two ends. CDR1 and CDR2 (germline): SNHLY, FYNNEI. As DNA, the CDR3 is TGTGCCAGCACCCCAGGTATGACAGCGAATCAGCCCCAGCATTTT. Amino acid sequence: CASTPGMTANQPQHF.

J is TRBJ1-5 and V is TRBV5-1; the D gene is possibly TRBD1 (5 bases). The CDR3 extends over 13 amino acids. Germline V gene sequence: CDR1 SGHRS, CDR2 YFSETQ. Trimming removed 0 bases from V and 5 bases from J, with 6 bases in between. The CDR3 coding sequence is TGCGCCAGCAGCTTGGAGGGGCATCAGCCCCAGCATTTT. It specifies CASSLEGHQPQHF. Filled out from reference TRBV5-1 and TRBJ1-5, the complete variable domain reads KAGVTQTPRYLIKTRGQQVTLSCSPISGHRSVSWYQQTPGQGLQFLFEYFSETQRNKGNFPGRFSGRQFSNSRSEMNVSTLELGDSALYLCASSLEGHQPQHFGDGTRLSIL.

This clone was counted between two and nine times. The chain recombines TRBV19 with TRBJ1-1, with D possibly TRBD1 on 6 matching bases. This CDR3 spans 14 amino acids. The V end was cut by 5 bases, the J end by 1 base, with 11 bases between. The germline CDR1 and CDR2 sequences are LNHDA and SQIVND (reference sequence). The CDR3 reads CASSGRRGNTEAFF. The CDR3 bases are TGTGCCAGTAGTGGCCGCAGGGGGAACACTGAAGCTTTCTTT.

This clone was detected only a few times. The genes are TRBV4-3 and TRBJ1-2, with 7 bases that match TRBD1. Germline CDR1 and CDR2: LGHNA and YSLEER. Trimming at V came to 2 bases and at J to 6 bases, leaving 6 bases not matched to a gene. This CDR3 comprises 14 residues. This CDR3 reads CASSQLRDSDGYTF. The CDR3 region has the DNA TGCGCCAGCAGCCAATTGAGGGACAGCGATGGCTACACCTTC.

The chain joins TRBV2 to TRBJ1-4; D is unresolved. CDR3 length: 15 residues. Trimming took off 2 bases at V and 4 bases at J, with 11 bases between the two ends. CDR1 is SNHLY and CDR2 is FYNNEI in the germline V gene. The CDR3 spells CASSERAVGNEKLFF. In DNA form, the CDR3 reads TGTGCCAGCAGTGAAAGAGCCGTGGGTAATGAAAAACTGTTTTTT.

Only one count was recorded for this clone. One end of the junction fails to match germline, which may point to a read error. The V and J genes are TRBV5-6 and TRBJ1-3, with D perhaps matching TRBD1 (5 bases). The CDR3 contains 15 residues. Germline loops: CDR1 SGHDT, CDR2 YYEEEE. CDR3 nucleotides: TGTGCCAGCACCTTGGGACGGACCTCTGGAAACACCATATATTTT. This translates into CASTLGRTSGNTIYF.

This chain uses TRBV5-1 with TRBJ1-1; the match to TRBD1 covers 7 bases. This CDR3 is built from 14 residues. V was pared by 5 bases and J by 1 base, with 5 bases of the junction left unmatched. Per germline, CDR1 SGHRS and CDR2 YFSETQ. CDR3 loop: CASSTGAGNTEAFF. The CDR3 DNA reads TGCGCCAGCAGTACAGGGGCAGGGAACACTGAAGCTTTCTTT.

The genes are TRBV11-2 and TRBJ1-6; no clear D gene. Trimming took off 6 bases at V and 9 bases at J, with 18 bases between the two ends. CDR1 SGHAT and CDR2 FQNNGV come from the germline V gene. CDR3 length: 15 residues. The CDR3 loop is CASSTWEPQSSPLHF. CDR3 coding DNA: TGTGCCAGCAGTACCTGGGAGCCCCAAAGTTCACCCCTCCACTTT. Filled out from reference TRBV11-2 and TRBJ1-6, the complete variable domain reads EAGVAQSPRYKIIEKRQSVAFWCNPISGHATLYWYQQILGQGPKLLIQFQNNGVVDDSQLPKDRFSAERLKGVDSTLKIQPAKLEDSAVYLCASSTWEPQSSPLHFGNGTRLTVT.

The rearrangement joins TRBV9 to TRBJ2-7, with 8 bases lining up with TRBD2. Germline V gene lookup returns CDR1 SGDLS and CDR2 YYNGEE. V trimming: 0 bases; J trimming: 4 bases; junction bases outside the gene matches: 6. The CDR3 contains 15 residues. CDR3 loop: CASSVGGTSGYEQYF. As DNA, the CDR3 is TGTGCCAGCAGCGTAGGGGGGACTAGTGGGTACGAGCAGTACTTC.

This chain joins TRBV2 and TRBJ1-1, with TRBD1 as a possible D gene (5 bases). The V end lost 6 bases, the J end lost 2 bases, and 13 bases lay between the germline ends. The germline CDR1 and CDR2 sequences are SNHLY and FYNNEI. CDR3 length: 14 residues. The CDR3 loop is CASSFRVGNTEAFF. The CDR3 DNA follows: TGTGCCAGCAGCTTCAGGGTTGGAAACACTGAAGCTTTCTTT. The variable domain in full, with the rest retrieved from reference TRBV2 and TRBJ1-1, is EPEVTQTPSHQVTQMGQEVILRCVPISNHLYFYWYRQILGQKVEFLVSFYNNEISEKSEIFDDQFSVERPDGSNFTLKIRSTKLEDSAMYFCASSFRVGNTEAFFGQGTRLTVV.

This chain joins TRBV7-9 and TRBJ1-2; TRBD1 agrees at 10 bases. Germline V gene sequence: CDR1 SEHNR, CDR2 FQNEAQ (reference sequence). The length of the CDR3 is 16 residues. The V segment lost 6 bases and the J segment 0 bases; nucleotides outside the gene matches: 7. CDR3 in amino acids: CASRETGTGANYGYTF. CDR3 DNA sequence: TGTGCCAGCAGAGAAACCGGGACAGGGGCTAACTATGGCTACACCTTC.

The chain links TRBV9 to TRBJ1-2; no clear D. Germline V lookup: CDR1 SGDLS, CDR2 YYNGEE. Trimming pared 0 bases from V and 2 bases from J, leaving 8 bases between. CDR3 length equals 14 residues. CDR3 nucleotides: TGTGCCAGCAGCGTAGTGGGCAGCAACTATGGCTACACCTTC. Translating it yields CASSVVGSNYGYTF. The entire variable domain, with the rest obtained from reference TRBV9 and TRBJ1-2, is as follows: DSGVTQTPKHLITATGQRVTLRCSPRSGDLSVYWYQQSLDQGLQFLIQYYNGEERAKGNILERFSAQQFPDLHSELNLSSLELGDSALYFCASSVVGSNYGYTFGSGTRLTVV.

The V and J genes are TRBV5-1 and TRBJ2-7; 12 bases are shared with TRBD2. CDR1 is SGHRS, CDR2 YFSETQ, per germline. The CDR3 consists of 15 residues. V shed 4 bases and J 5 bases; nucleotides not matched to a gene: 7. Here the CDR3 reads CASSAGLAGIDEQYF. The CDR3 DNA reads as TGCGCCAGCAGCGCAGGACTAGCGGGGATCGACGAGCAGTACTTC.

V is TRBV19 and J is TRBJ2-5; 8 nucleotides agree with TRBD2. J gave up 2 bases and V 3 bases, and 5 bases lay outside the gene matches. The CDR3 loop spans 15 amino acids. Per the germline V gene, CDR1 is LNHDA and CDR2 is SQIVND (reference sequence). CDR3 loop: CASSISGGRQETQYF. The CDR3 DNA reads TGTGCCAGTAGTATTTCGGGAGGGCGGCAAGAGACCCAGTACTTC.

The CDR3 here is CASSYDGRGYGYTF. CDR3 nucleotide sequence: TGTGCCAGCAGTTATGATGGCCGGGGATATGGCTACACCTTC. This sequence joins TRBV6-5 and TRBJ1-2; D is unresolved. Germline V gives CDR1 MNHEY, CDR2 SVGAGI. V was cut by 3 bases and J by 5 bases, with 13 bases left in between. CDR3 length: 14 residues.

This chain links TRBV4-2 with TRBJ2-3; D is ambiguous. Trimming took 0 bases from V and 6 from J, leaving 13 bases between them. CDR1 is LGHNA and CDR2 is YNFKEQ in the germline V gene. The CDR3 has 15 residues. In nucleotides, the CDR3 is TGTGCCAGCAGCCAAGAATTAGGCGGCGCGGATACGCAGTATTTT. Translating it yields CASSQELGGADTQYF.

This CDR3 is CASSYSKVPEQYF. The CDR3 nucleotides are TGTGCCAGCAGTTACTCGAAGGTCCCCGAGCAGTACTTC. The rearrangement joins TRBV6-5 to TRBJ2-7, with unresolved D. Germline V lookup: CDR1 MNHEY, CDR2 SVGAGI. The CDR3 is made up of 13 amino acids. Trimming stripped 0 bases from V and 6 bases from J, with 9 bases between.

This clone was recorded a few times. The rearrangement links TRBV30 to TRBJ1-5; 7 positions match TRBD1. J was trimmed by 4 bases and V by 3 bases; bases with no gene match: 3. This CDR3 region has 13 residues. Germline V gene sequence: CDR1 GTSNPN, CDR2 SVGIG (reference sequence). DNA for the CDR3: TGTGCCTGGAGCAAGGGGGCAAATCAGCCCCAGCATTTT. As protein: CAWSKGANQPQHF.

The chain employs TRBV18 and TRBJ2-1, with D perhaps matching TRBD2 (6 bases). V lost 0 bases, J lost 9 bases, and 18 bases lay in between. CDR1 and CDR2 (germline): KGHSH, LQKENI. The CDR3 runs to 16 residues. The CDR3 DNA reads TGTGCCAGCTCACCACCGGGCCTCGAAAGGGGAGGTGAGCAGTTCTTC. Translation: CASSPPGLERGGEQFF.

The chain employs TRBV7-2 and TRBJ1-4; D may be TRBD1 (6 bases). Trimming took 0 bases from V and 7 from J, leaving 15 bases between them. Looked up from germline, CDR1 is SGHTA and CDR2 is FQGNSA. The CDR3 contains 16 residues. The CDR3 loop is CASSLAGGGVSEKLFF. The CDR3 region has the DNA TGTGCCAGCAGCTTAGCAGGGGGTGGCGTAAGTGAAAAACTGTTTTTT. Supplemented by reference TRBV7-2 and TRBJ1-4, the full variable domain reads GAGVSQSPSNKVTEKGKDVELRCDPISGHTALYWYRQSLGQGLEFLIYFQGNSAPDKSGLPSDRFSAERTGGSVSTLTIQRTQQEDSAVYLCASSLAGGGVSEKLFFGSGTQLSVL.

The chain joins TRBV7-9 to TRBJ2-3; 10 bases fit TRBD2. From germline, CDR1 is SEHNR and CDR2 FQNEAQ (reference sequence). J gave up 6 bases and V 5 bases, and 5 bases lay outside the gene matches. The CDR3 is 14 amino acids. CDR3 protein: CASSPNSGGDTQYF. The CDR3 DNA reads TGTGCCAGCAGCCCCAATAGCGGGGGGGATACGCAGTATTTT.

The gene calls are TRBV7-9 and TRBJ2-5; D uncertain. V was cut by 2 bases and J by 4 bases, with 8 bases left in between. Germline lookup yields CDR1 SEHNR and CDR2 FQNEAQ (reference sequence). The CDR3 extends over 13 amino acids. CDR3 nucleotide sequence: TGTGCCAGCAGCTTACCGCCGGGAGAGACCCAGTACTTC. Amino acids: CASSLPPGETQYF.

In this sample, this clone turned up a few times. V usage is TRBV25-1 and J usage is TRBJ1-4; a possible D gene is TRBD1 (5 bases). The CDR3 has 14 amino acids. The ends were cut back, 3 bases at V and 8 bases at J, with 13 bases in the middle. Germline V gene lookup returns CDR1 MGHDK and CDR2 SYGVNS. CDR3 nucleotides: TGTGCCAGCAGTGACCATAGGGGACCGGAAAAACTGTTTTTT. Protein: CASSDHRGPEKLFF.